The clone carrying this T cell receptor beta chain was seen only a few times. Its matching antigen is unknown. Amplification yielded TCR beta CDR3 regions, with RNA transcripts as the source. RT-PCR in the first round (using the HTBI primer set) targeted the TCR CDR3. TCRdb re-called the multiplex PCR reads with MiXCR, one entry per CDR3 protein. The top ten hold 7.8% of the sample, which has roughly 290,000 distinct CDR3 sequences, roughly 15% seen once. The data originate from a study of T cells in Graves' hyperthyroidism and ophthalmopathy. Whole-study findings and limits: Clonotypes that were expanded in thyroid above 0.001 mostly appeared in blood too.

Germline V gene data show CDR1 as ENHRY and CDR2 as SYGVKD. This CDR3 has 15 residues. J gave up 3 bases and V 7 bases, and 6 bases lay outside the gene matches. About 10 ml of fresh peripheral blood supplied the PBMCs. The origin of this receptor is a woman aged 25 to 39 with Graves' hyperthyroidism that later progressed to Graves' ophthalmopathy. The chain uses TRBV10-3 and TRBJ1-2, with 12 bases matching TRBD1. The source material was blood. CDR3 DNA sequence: TGTGCCATCAAGGGACAGGGGGCGCTTGACTATGGCTACACCTTC. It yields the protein CAIKGQGALDYGYTF.